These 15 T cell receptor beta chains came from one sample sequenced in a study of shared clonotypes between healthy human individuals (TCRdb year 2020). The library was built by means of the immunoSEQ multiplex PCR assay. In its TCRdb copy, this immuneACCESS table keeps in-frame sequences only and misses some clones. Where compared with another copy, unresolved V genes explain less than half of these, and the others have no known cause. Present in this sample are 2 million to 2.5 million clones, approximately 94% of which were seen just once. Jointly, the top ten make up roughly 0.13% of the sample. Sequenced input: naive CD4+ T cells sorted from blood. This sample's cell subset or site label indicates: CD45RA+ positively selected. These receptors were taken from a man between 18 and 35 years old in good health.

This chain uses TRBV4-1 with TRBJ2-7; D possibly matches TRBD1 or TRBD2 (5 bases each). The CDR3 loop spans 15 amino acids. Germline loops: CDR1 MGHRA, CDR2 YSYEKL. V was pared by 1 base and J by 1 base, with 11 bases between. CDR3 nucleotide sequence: TGCGCCAGCAGCCAAGGGGGGTCCCTATCCTACGAGCAGTACTTC. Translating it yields CASSQGGSLSYEQYF.

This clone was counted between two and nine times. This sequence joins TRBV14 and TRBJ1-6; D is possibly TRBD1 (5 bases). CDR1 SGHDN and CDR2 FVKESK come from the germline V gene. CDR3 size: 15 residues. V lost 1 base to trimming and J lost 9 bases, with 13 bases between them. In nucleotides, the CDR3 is TGTGCCAGCAGCCAAGCGGGGCTCAAGCGTTCACCCCTCCACTTT. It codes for CASSQAGLKRSPLHF.

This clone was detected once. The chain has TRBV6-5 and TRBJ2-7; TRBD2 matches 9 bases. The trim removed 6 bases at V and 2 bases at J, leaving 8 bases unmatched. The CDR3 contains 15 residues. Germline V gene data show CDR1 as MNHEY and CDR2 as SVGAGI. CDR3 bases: TGTGCCAGCAGCCTCTCGCGGGGGGGTACCTACGAGCAGTACTTC. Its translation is CASSLSRGGTYEQYF.

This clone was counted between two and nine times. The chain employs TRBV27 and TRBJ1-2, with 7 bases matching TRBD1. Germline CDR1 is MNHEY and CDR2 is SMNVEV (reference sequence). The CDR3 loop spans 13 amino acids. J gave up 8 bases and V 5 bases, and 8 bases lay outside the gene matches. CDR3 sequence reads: CASSPRDSPGYTF. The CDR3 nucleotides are TGTGCCAGCAGTCCCCGGGACAGTCCCGGCTACACCTTC.

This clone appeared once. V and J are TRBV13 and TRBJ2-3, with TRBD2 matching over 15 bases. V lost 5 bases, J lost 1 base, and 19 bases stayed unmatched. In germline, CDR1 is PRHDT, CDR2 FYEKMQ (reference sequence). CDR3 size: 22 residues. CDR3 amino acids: CASSPERTSGGARCFGTDTQYF. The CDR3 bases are TGTGCCAGCAGCCCGGAAAGGACTAGCGGGGGGGCTCGGTGTTTTGGCACAGATACGCAGTATTTT.

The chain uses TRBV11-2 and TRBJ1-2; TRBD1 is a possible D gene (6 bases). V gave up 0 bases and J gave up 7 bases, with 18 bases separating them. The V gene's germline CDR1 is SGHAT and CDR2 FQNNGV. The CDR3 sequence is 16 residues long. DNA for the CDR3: TGTGCCAGCAGCTTAGATCGAATCAGGGGAGGGCCTGGCTACACCTTC. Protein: CASSLDRIRGGPGYTF.

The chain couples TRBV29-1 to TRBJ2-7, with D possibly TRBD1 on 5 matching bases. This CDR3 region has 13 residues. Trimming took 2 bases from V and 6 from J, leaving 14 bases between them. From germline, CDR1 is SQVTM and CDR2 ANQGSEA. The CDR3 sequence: CSVETGVGSEQYF. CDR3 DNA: TGCAGCGTTGAAACAGGAGTAGGGTCCGAGCAGTACTTC.

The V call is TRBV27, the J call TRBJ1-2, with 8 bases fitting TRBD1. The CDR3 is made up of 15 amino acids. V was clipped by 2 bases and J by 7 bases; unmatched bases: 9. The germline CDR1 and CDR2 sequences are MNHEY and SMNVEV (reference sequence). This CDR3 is CASSLGADRGAGYTF. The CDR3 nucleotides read TGTGCCAGCAGTTTAGGGGCCGACAGGGGCGCTGGCTACACCTTC.

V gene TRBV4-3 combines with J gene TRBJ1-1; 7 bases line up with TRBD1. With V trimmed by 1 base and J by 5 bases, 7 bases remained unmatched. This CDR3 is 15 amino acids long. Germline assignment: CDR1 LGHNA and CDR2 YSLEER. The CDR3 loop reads CASSQGNRGGTEAFF. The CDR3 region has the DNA TGCGCCAGCAGCCAAGGAAACAGGGGAGGGACTGAAGCTTTCTTT.

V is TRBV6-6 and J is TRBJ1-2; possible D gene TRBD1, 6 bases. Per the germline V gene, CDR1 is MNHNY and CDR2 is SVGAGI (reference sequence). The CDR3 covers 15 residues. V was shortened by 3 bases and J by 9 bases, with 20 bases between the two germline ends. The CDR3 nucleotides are TGTGCCAGCAGTTATGAGTTTCAGGGGACCGTTCGCTACACCTTC. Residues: CASSYEFQGTVRYTF.

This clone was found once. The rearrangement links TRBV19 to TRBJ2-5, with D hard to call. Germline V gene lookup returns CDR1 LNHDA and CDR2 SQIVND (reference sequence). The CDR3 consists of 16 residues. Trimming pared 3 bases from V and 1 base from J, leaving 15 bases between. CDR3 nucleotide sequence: TGTGCCAGTAGTATGGGTGGGTCTGCTACCCAAGAGACCCAGTACTTC. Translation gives CASSMGGSATQETQYF.

The DNA for the CDR3 is TGCGCCAGCCAGCCCCTCCATGACAGGGGGGGCTACACCTTC. Translated: CASQPLHDRGGYTF. The rearrangement uses TRBV4-1 and TRBJ1-2; 9 nucleotides match TRBD1. The germline V gene has CDR1 MGHRA and CDR2 YSYEKL. The CDR3 runs to 14 residues. J was trimmed by 8 bases and V by 8 bases; bases with no gene match: 12.

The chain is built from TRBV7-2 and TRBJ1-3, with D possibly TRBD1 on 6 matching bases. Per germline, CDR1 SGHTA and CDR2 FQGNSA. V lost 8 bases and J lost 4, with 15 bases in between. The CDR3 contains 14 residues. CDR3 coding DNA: TGTGCCAGCCTACGAGGGGGAAAAGGAAACACCATATATTTT. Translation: CASLRGGKGNTIYF.

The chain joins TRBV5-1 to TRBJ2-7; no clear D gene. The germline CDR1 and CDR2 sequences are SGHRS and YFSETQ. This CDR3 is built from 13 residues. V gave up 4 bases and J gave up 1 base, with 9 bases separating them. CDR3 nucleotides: TGCGCCAGCAGCCCCGTGGCGTCCTACGAGCAGTACTTC. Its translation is CASSPVASYEQYF.

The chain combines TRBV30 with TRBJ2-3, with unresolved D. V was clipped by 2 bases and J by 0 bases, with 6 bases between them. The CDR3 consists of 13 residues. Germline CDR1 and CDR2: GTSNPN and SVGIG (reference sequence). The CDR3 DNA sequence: TGTGCCTGGAGTTCGCCTAGCACAGATACGCAGTATTTT. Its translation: CAWSSPSTDTQYF.